This T cell receptor (beta chain) was retrieved from a study of cytomegalovirus exposure and HLA in healthy donors. The PCR employed 60 Vbeta primers together with 13 Jbeta primers. As originally analysed: There were 80 million or so unique TCR beta chains by a later count, and approximately 10 million of them were shared. Sequencing used immunoSEQ multiplex PCR; TCRdb keeps in-frame clones, though not all of them. The DNA was the basis for D and trimming; V, J and clone size are from that table. Of under 200,000 clones in the sample, 60% to 80% were seen once. This clone occurred a few times. CDR3 length: 16 amino acids. Germline CDR1 SGHTA, CDR2 FQGNSA. J lost 5 bases, V lost 4 bases, and 10 bases had no gene match.

This chain links TRBV7-2 with TRBJ2-7; 11 nucleotides match TRBD2. The source material was PBMCs. The receptor's source is a male donor in good health and CMV-seronegative. The CDR3 loop reads CASSSIAGLAAHEQYF. In nucleotides, the CDR3 is TGTGCCAGCAGCTCAATAGCGGGACTAGCGGCCCACGAGCAGTACTTC.